The present TCR beta chain was sequenced within a study of cytomegalovirus exposure and HLA in healthy donors. The CDR3 has 16 residues. V lost 4 bases to trimming and J lost 3 bases, with 18 bases between them. The germline CDR1 and CDR2 sequences are SGHTA and FQGNSA. This clone appeared a few times. A multiplex PCR was run with 60 Vbeta primers and 13 Jbeta primers. Assay used: immunoSEQ multiplex PCR; TCRdb lists only in-frame clones, some missing. The sample yields around 62,000 clones, approximately 75% seen once. Specimen: PBMCs. The chain links TRBV7-2 to TRBJ1-1; D gene uncertain. This receptor was obtained from a man aged 55 to 69 in good health and CMV-seropositive. The CDR3 DNA sequence: TGTGCCAGCAGCTCTACGGGGTTACTTCGCTACACTGAAGCTTTCTTT. This sequence encodes CASSSTGLLRYTEAFF. Combining the CDR3 with reference TRBV7-2 and TRBJ1-1 gives the whole variable domain GAGVSQSPSNKVTEKGKDVELRCDPISGHTALYWYRQSLGQGLEFLIYFQGNSAPDKSGLPSDRFSAERTGGSVSTLTIQRTQQEDSAVYLCASSSTGLLRYTEAFFGQGTRLTVV.